The clone carrying this T cell receptor beta chain was seen a few times. Its matching antigen is unknown. The study sampled blood at baseline, cycle 4 day 1, and cycle 7 day 1. The CDR3 contains 15 residues. In germline, CDR1 is SGHRS, CDR2 YFSETQ. V dropped 3 bases and J dropped 0; count of bases not matched to a gene: 4. These data belong to a study of OX40 agonist ivuxolimab in advanced cancers. The method was immunoSEQ multiplex PCR; TCRdb's version includes in-frame clones alone and lacks a portion of them. This sample has about 46,000 clones, with 65% to 85% found just once. Findings and limits, study-wide: CD8+ T cells (on average) carried more expanded clones than CD4+ T cells. Clones of CD4+ and CD8+ blood T cells grew by week 6 at doses of 0.1 to 3.0 mg/kg. Antigen specificity remained undetermined for the expanded peripheral T cells.

Specimen: CD4+ or CD8+ T cells sorted from blood, collected in a trial of the OX40 agonist ivuxolimab. This rearrangement joins TRBV5-1 to TRBJ1-2, with 8 positions matching TRBD1. The clonotype comes from an adult with an advanced solid tumor such as melanoma, head and neck, liver or kidney cancer. CDR3 amino acids: CASSSMGQANYGYTF. CDR3 DNA sequence: TGCGCCAGCAGCTCCATGGGACAGGCTAACTATGGCTACACCTTC. Drawing the rest from reference TRBV5-1 and TRBJ1-2, the complete variable domain is KAGVTQTPRYLIKTRGQQVTLSCSPISGHRSVSWYQQTPGQGLQFLFEYFSETQRNKGNFPGRFSGRQFSNSRSEMNVSTLELGDSALYLCASSSMGQANYGYTFGSGTRLTVV.